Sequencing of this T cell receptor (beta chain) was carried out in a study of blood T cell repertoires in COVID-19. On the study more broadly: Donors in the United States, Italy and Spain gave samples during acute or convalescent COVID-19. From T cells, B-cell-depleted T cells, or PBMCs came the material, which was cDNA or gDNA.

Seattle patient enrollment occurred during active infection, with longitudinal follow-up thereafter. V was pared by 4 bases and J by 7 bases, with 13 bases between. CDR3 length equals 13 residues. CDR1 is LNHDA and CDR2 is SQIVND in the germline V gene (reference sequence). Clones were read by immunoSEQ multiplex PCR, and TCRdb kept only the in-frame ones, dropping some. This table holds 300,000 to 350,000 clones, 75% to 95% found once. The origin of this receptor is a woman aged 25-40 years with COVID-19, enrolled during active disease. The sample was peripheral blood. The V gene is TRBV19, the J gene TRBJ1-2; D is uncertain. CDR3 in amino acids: CASSNPGEGGYTF. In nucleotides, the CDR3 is TGTGCCAGTAGTAACCCAGGTGAAGGTGGCTACACCTTC. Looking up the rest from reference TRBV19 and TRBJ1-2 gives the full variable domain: DGGITQSPKYLFRKEGQNVTLSCEQNLNHDAMYWYRQDPGQGLRLIYYSQIVNDFQKGDIAEGYSVSREKKESFPLTVTSAQKNPTAFYLCASSNPGEGGYTFGSGTRLTVV.